The 8 T cell receptor beta chains presented below share a single source sample, sequenced in a study of T cells in Graves' hyperthyroidism and ophthalmopathy. Amplified regions were TCR beta CDR3 sequences from RNA transcripts. With the HTBI primer set, the TCR CDR3 went through a first round of RT-PCR. TCRdb re-called the multiplex PCR reads with MiXCR, one entry per CDR3 protein. The data contain hundreds of thousands of distinct CDR3 sequences, roughly 14% of them singletons. Sequenced material: blood. The receptor source for this set is a woman aged 40 to 50 with Graves' ophthalmopathy.

This clonotype has a count of ten or more. The chain employs TRBV20-1 and TRBJ2-5; perhaps TRBD1 as D (6 bases). Germline loops: CDR1 DFQATT, CDR2 SNEGSKA (reference sequence). The V gene lost 0 bases and the J gene lost 5 bases, with 16 bases spanning the gap. The CDR3 covers 15 residues. The CDR3 DNA follows: TGCAGTGCTAGAGATCTCCAACAGGGTGGGGAGACCCAGTACTTC. It encodes CSARDLQQGGETQYF.

This clonotype was picked up many times. The V gene is TRBV11-2, the J gene TRBJ2-2; 11 positions match TRBD2. Germline loops: CDR1 SGHAT, CDR2 FQNNGV. This CDR3 contains 17 residues. Trimming took 5 bases from V and 0 from J; bases not matched to a gene: 5. CDR3 sequence: CASSPTSGSANTGELFF. In DNA form, the CDR3 reads TGTGCCAGCAGCCCAACTAGCGGGAGTGCGAACACCGGGGAGCTGTTTTTT.

The chain carries TRBV9 and TRBJ2-7; 8 bases agree with TRBD1. Germline V gene lookup returns CDR1 SGDLS and CDR2 YYNGEE. V shed 0 bases and J 4 bases; nucleotides not matched to a gene: 6. The CDR3 sequence is 15 residues long. CDR3 sequence: CASSVGRGQFYEQYF. DNA of the CDR3: TGTGCCAGCAGCGTAGGCAGGGGGCAATTTTACGAGCAGTACTTC.

This clonotype showed up many times. The V and J genes are TRBV20-1 and TRBJ2-5, with 7 bases matching TRBD2. The CDR3 covers 12 residues. V lost 4 bases and J lost 5; bases outside the gene matches: 4. Germline CDR1 is DFQATT and CDR2 is SNEGSKA (reference sequence). This CDR3 is CSAIPTSETQYF. In nucleotides, the CDR3 is TGCAGTGCTATTCCGACTAGCGAGACCCAGTACTTC.

This clonotype was recorded at least ten times. The chain uses TRBV7-2 and TRBJ1-5; 7 bases line up with TRBD1. This CDR3 is built from 13 residues. CDR1 and CDR2 (germline): SGHTA, FQGNSA. The V segment lost 1 base and the J segment 8 bases; nucleotides outside the gene matches: 2. The CDR3 spells CASSLETGKPQHF. In DNA, the CDR3 is TGTGCCAGCAGCTTAGAGACAGGGAAGCCCCAGCATTTT.

V usage is TRBV4-3 and J usage is TRBJ2-2, with TRBD1 matching over 11 bases. CDR3 length: 16 residues. The V and J ends lost 3 bases and 7 bases, in that order; junction bases with no gene match: 7. Germline values: CDR1 LGHNA, CDR2 YSLEER. CDR3 DNA sequence: TGCGCCAGCAGCCAGGAGACGGGACAGGGGGTCGGGGAGCTGTTTTTT. Protein: CASSQETGQGVGELFF.

The V call is TRBV28, the J call TRBJ1-5, with 7 bases matching TRBD1. Germline lookup yields CDR1 MDHEN and CDR2 SYDVKM. The CDR3 contains 18 residues. V was clipped by 5 bases and J by 3 bases; unmatched bases: 16. Written as DNA, the CDR3 is TGTGCCAGCAGTGGAATTGGGACAGCGGCGTTGAACAATCAGCCCCAGCATTTT. It translates to CASSGIGTAALNNQPQHF.

This clonotype was counted only a few times. This chain's CDR3 is CASSVGEGGGTDTQYF. In DNA form, the CDR3 reads TGTGCCAGCAGCGTAGGGGAGGGAGGAGGCACAGATACGCAGTATTTT. This sequence joins TRBV9 and TRBJ2-3, with TRBD2 identical over 7 bases. The CDR3 spans 16 residues. Trimming removed 0 bases from V and 1 base from J; junction bases left unmatched: 5. Looked up from germline, CDR1 is SGDLS and CDR2 is YYNGEE.